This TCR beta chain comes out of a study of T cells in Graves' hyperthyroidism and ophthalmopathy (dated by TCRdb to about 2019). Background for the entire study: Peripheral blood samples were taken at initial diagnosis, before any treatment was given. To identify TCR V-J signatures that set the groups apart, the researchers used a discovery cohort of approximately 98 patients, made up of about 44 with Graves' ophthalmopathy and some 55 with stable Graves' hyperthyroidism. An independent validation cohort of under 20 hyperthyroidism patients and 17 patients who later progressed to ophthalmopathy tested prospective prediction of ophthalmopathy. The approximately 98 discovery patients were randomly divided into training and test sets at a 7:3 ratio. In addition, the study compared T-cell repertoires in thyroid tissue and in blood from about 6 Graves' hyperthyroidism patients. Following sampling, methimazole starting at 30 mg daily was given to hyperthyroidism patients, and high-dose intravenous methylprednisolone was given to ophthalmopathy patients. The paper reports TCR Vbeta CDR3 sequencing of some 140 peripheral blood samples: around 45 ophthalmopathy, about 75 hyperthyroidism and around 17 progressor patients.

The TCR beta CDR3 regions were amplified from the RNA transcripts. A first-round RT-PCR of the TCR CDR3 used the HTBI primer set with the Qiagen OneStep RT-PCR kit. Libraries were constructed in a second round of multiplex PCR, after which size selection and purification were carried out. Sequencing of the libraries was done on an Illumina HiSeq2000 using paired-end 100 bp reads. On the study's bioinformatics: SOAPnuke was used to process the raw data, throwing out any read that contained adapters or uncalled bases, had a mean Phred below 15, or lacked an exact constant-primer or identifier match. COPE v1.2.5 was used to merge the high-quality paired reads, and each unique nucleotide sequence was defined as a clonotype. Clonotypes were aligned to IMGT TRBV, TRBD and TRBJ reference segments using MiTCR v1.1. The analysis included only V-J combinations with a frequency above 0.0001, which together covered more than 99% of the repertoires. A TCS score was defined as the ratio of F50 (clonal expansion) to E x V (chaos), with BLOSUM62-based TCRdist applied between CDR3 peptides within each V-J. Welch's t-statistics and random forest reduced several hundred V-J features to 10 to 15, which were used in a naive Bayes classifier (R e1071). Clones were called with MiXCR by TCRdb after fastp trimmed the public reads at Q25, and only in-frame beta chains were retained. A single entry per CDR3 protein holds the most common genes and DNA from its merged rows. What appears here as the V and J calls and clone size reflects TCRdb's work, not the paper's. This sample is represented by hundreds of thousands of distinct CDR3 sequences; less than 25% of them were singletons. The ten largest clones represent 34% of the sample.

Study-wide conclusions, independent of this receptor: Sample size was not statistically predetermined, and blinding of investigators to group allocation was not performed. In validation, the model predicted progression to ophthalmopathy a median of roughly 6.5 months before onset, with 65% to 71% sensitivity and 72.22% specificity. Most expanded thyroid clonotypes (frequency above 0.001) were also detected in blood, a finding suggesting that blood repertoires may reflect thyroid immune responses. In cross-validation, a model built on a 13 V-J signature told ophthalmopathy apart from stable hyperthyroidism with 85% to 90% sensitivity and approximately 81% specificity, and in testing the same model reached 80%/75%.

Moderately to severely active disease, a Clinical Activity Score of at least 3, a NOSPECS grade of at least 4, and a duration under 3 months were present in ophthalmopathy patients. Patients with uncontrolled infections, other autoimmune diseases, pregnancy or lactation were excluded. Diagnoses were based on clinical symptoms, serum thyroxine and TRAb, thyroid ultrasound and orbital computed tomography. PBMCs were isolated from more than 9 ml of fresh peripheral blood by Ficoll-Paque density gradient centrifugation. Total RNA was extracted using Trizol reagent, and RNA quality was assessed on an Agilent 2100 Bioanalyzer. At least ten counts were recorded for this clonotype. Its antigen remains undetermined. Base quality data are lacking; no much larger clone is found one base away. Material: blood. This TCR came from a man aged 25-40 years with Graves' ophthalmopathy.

Read as DNA, the sequence is TGTGCCAGCACAAAAAGAACGGGACAGGGGGCAACTGGGGCCAACGTCCTGACTTTC. The translation is CASTKRTGQGATGANVLTF. The chain is made from TRBV18 and TRBJ2-6, and 12 junction bases match TRBD1. Trimming leaves V shorter by 8 bases and J shorter by 2 bases, with the junction holding 13 bases beyond the gene matches. From its cysteine to its phenylalanine, the CDR3 spans 19 amino acids. Only CDR3 DNA remains: 57 bases, in frame from the first base. Based on the germline V gene, the CDR1 and CDR2 sequences are KGHSH and LQKENI.